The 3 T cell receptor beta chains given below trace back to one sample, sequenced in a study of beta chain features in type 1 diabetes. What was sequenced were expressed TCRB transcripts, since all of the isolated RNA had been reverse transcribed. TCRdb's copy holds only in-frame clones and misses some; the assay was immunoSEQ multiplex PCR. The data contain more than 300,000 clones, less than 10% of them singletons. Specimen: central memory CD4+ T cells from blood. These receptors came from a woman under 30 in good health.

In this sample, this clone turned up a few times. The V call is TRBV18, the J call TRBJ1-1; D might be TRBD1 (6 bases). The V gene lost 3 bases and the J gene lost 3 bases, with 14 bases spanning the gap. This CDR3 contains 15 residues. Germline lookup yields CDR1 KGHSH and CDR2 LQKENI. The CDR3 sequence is CASSPNHDRHTEAFF. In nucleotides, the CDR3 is TGTGCCAGCTCACCGAATCACGACAGGCACACTGAAGCTTTCTTT. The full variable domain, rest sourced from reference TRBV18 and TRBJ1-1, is NAGVMQNPRHLVRRRGQEARLRCSPMKGHSHVYWYRQLPEEGLKFMVYLQKENIIDESGMPKERFSAEFPKEGPSILRIQQVVRGDSAAYFCASSPNHDRHTEAFFGQGTRLTVV.

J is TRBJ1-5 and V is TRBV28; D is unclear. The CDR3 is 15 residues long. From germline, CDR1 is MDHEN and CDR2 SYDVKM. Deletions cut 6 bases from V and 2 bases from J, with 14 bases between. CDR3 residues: CASSLTIRGNQPQHF. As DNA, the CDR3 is TGTGCCAGCAGCTTGACAATCCGGGGCAATCAGCCCCAGCATTTT.

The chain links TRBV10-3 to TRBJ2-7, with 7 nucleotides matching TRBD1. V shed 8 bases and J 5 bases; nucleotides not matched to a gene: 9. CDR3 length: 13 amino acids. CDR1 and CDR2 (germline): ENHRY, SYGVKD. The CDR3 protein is CAIRRQGLHEQYF. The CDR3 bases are TGTGCCATCCGAAGACAGGGATTGCACGAGCAGTACTTC.